The clone carrying this TCR beta chain has a handful of counts. Its cognate antigen is unknown. This record comes from a study of identical twins. The CDR3 loop spans 18 amino acids. V was pared by 0 bases and J by 4 bases, with 9 bases of the junction left unmatched. Germline CDR1 and CDR2: SQVTM and ANQGSEA. TCRdb re-derived calls from the 5' RACE reads in MiXCR, one entry per CDR3 protein. Of 350,000 to 450,000 distinct CDR3 sequences listed, roughly 18% were seen once; the top ten hold around 10%. Findings of the study overall: Cord blood's abundant beta clonotypes had fewer insertions, unlike memory repertoires.

The sequencing input was naive T cells sorted from blood. The chain is built from TRBV29-1 and TRBJ2-1, with 13 bases lining up with TRBD2. The sequence derives from a man aged 45-60 years in good health. The CDR3 nucleotides read TGCAGCGTTGAAGAAGCGGCCGAGACTAGCGGGAGGTACAATGAGCAGTTCTTC. This encodes CSVEEAAETSGRYNEQFF.